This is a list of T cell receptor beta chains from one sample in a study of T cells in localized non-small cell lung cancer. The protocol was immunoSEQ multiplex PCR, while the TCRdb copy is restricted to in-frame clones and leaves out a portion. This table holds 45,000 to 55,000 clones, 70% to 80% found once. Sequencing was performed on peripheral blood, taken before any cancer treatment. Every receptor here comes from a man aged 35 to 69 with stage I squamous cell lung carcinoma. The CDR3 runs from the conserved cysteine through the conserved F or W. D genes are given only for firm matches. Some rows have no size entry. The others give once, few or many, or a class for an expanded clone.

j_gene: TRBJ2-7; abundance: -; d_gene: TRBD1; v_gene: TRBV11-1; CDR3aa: CASSFLTGQKYEQYF; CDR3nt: TGTGCCAGCAGCTTCCTCACGGGACAGAAATACGAGCAGTACTTC
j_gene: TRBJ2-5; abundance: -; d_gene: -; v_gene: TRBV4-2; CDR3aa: CASSQEYFETQYF; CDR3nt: TGTGCCAGCAGCCAAGAGTATTTTGAGACCCAGTACTTC
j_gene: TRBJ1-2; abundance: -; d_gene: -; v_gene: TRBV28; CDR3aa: CASSIRGADGYTF; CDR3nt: TGTGCCAGCAGCATTCGGGGGGCGGATGGCTACACCTTC
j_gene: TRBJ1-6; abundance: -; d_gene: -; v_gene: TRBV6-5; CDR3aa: CASSRGGSPLHF; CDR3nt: TGTGCCAGCAGTAGGGGTGGTTCACCCCTCCACTTT
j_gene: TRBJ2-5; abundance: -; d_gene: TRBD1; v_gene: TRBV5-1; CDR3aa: CASSFGQGQETQYF; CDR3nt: TGCGCCAGCAGCTTTGGACAGGGGCAAGAGACCCAGTACTTC
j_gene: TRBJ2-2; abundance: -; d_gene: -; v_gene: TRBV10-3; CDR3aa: CAISESIPGELFF; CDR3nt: TGTGCCATCAGTGAGTCGATCCCCGGGGAGCTGTTTTTT
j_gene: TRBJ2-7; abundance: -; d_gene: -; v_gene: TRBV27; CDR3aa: CASSSGLPYEQYF; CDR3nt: TGTGCCAGCAGTTCGGGACTTCCCTACGAGCAGTACTTC
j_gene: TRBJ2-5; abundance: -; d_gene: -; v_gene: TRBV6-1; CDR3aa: CASSEGGETQYF; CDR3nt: TGTGCCAGCAGTGAAGGGGGGGAGACCCAGTACTTC
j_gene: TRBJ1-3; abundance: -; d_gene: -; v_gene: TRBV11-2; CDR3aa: CASSLLGGASGNTIYF; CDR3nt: TGTGCCAGCAGCTTACTCGGGGGCGCCTCAGGAAACACCATATATTTT
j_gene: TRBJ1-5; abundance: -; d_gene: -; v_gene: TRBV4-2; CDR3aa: CASSQEEGISNQPQHF; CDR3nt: TGTGCCAGCAGCCAAGAGGAGGGGATTAGCAATCAGCCCCAGCATTTT
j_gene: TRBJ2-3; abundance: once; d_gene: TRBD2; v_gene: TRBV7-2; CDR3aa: CASSPSGGPDTQYF; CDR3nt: TGTGCCAGCAGCCCGTCGGGGGGGCCAGATACGCAGTATTTT